This T cell receptor (beta chain) was captured in a study of prognosis after radiotherapy for stage I lung cancer. Study at large: In several patients, distant metastases developed after radiotherapy (median roughly 7 months), whereas some 16 patients showed no significant progression.

Trimming took off 4 bases at V and 0 bases at J, with 9 bases between the two ends. Germline V gene lookup returns CDR1 LNHDA and CDR2 SQIVND (reference sequence). This CDR3 is 15 amino acids long. This clonotype occurred many times. Its antigen is not identified. Broader study findings: Patients given stereotactic body radiation therapy showed fewer unique TCR clones afterward, median roughly 10,000 versus 7,000. Diminished Shannon entropy following stereotactic body radiation therapy characterized patients who developed distant metastases.

Multiplex PCR, run in two rounds, amplified TCR beta CDR3 from genomic DNA. It was primers specific to each TRBV and TRBJ gene that first-round PCR used. In TCRdb, the multiplex PCR reads were re-called with MiXCR into one record per CDR3 protein. The table lists about 36,000 distinct CDR3 sequences, around a third of them singletons, with roughly 27% in the top ten. The sequencing here drew on PBMCs, taken before or after stereotactic body radiation therapy (not recorded which). The chain combines TRBV19 with TRBJ2-2; no clear D gene. The TCR comes from a donor over 45 with non-small cell lung cancer. As DNA, the CDR3 is TGTGCCAGTAGTAAGCAGAAGACGAACACCGGGGAGCTGTTTTTT. This sequence encodes CASSKQKTNTGELFF. Looking up the rest from reference TRBV19 and TRBJ2-2 gives the full variable domain: DGGITQSPKYLFRKEGQNVTLSCEQNLNHDAMYWYRQDPGQGLRLIYYSQIVNDFQKGDIAEGYSVSREKKESFPLTVTSAQKNPTAFYLCASSKQKTNTGELFFGEGSRLTVL.